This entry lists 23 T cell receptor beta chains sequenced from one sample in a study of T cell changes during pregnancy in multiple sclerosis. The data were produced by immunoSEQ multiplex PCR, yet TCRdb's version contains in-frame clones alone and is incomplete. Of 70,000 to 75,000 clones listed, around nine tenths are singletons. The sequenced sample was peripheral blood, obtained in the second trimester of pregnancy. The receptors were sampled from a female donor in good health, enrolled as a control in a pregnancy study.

CDR3 in DNA: TGTGCCAGCAGTTTATTCGGGGGAGGGTACGAGCAGTACTTC. Amino acid sequence: CASSLFGGGYEQYF. The chain links TRBV28 to TRBJ2-7; 7 bases match TRBD2. V gave up 1 base and J gave up 4 bases; unmatched junction bases: 4. The germline V gene encodes CDR1 MDHEN and CDR2 SYDVKM. The CDR3 consists of 14 residues.

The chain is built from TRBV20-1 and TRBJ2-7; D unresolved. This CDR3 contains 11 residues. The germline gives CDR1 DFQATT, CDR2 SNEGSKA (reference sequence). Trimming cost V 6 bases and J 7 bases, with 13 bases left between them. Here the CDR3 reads CSAGGGQEQYF. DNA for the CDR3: TGCAGTGCCGGTGGCGGTCAAGAGCAGTACTTC.

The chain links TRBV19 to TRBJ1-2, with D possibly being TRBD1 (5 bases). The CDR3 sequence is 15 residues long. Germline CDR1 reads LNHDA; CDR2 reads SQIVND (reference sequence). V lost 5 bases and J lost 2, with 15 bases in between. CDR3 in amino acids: CASSPTTARNYGYTF. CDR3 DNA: TGTGCCAGTAGTCCTACGACAGCCAGGAACTATGGCTACACCTTC. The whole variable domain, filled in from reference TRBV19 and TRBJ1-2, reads DGGITQSPKYLFRKEGQNVTLSCEQNLNHDAMYWYRQDPGQGLRLIYYSQIVNDFQKGDIAEGYSVSREKKESFPLTVTSAQKNPTAFYLCASSPTTARNYGYTFGSGTRLTVV.

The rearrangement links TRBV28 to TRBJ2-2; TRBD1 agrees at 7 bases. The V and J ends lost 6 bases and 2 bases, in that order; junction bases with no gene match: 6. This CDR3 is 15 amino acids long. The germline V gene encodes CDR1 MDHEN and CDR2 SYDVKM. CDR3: CASRYRGKNTGELFF. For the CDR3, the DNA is TGTGCCAGCAGATACAGGGGTAAAAACACCGGGGAGCTGTTTTTT. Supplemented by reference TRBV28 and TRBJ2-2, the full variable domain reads DVKVTQSSRYLVKRTGEKVFLECVQDMDHENMFWYRQDPGLGLRLIYFSYDVKMKEKGDIPEGYSVSREKKERFSLILESASTNQTSMYLCASRYRGKNTGELFFGEGSRLTVL.

The CDR3 DNA reads as TGTGCCAGCAGCGTAGGCGGCGGGGGAGGAGAGACCCAGTACTTC. Translating gives CASSVGGGGGETQYF. The chain employs TRBV9 and TRBJ2-5; TRBD2 agrees at 7 bases. The junction had 6 bases not matched to a gene; V was cut back by 0 bases and J by 4 bases. The length of the CDR3 is 15 residues. Germline V lookup: CDR1 SGDLS, CDR2 YYNGEE. The full variable domain, in which reference TRBV9 and TRBJ2-5 provide the parts outside the CDR3, is DSGVTQTPKHLITATGQRVTLRCSPRSGDLSVYWYQQSLDQGLQFLIQYYNGEERAKGNILERFSAQQFPDLHSELNLSSLELGDSALYFCASSVGGGGGETQYFGPGTRLLVL.

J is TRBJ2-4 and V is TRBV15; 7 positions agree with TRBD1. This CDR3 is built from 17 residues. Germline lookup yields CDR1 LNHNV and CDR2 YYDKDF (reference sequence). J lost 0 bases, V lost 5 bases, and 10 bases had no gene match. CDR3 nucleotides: TGTGCCACCAGCGCCCTGGGACAGCCTATAGCCAAAAACATTCAGTACTTC. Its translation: CATSALGQPIAKNIQYF.

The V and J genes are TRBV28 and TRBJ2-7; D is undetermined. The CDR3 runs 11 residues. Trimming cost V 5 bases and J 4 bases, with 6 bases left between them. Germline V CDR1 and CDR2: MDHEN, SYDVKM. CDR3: CASSGIYEQYF. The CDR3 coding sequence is TGTGCCAGCAGTGGCATTTACGAGCAGTACTTC.

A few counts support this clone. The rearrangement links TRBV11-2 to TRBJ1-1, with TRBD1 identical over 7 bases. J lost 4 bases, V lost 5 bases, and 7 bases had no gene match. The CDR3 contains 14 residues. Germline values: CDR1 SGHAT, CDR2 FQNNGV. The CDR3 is CASSPVTGSTEAFF. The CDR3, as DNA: TGTGCCAGCAGCCCGGTGACAGGGAGCACTGAAGCTTTCTTT.

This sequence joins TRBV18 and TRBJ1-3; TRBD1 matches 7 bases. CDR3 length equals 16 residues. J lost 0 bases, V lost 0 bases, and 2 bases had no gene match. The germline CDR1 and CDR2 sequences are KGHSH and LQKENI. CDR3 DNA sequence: TGTGCCAGCTCACCACCTGGGACAGCCTCTGGAAACACCATATATTTT. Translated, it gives CASSPPGTASGNTIYF.

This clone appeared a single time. CDR3 in DNA: TGTGCCAGCAGCTTGGGACAGCAAAAACTGTTTTTT. It codes for CASSLGQQKLFF. The rearrangement uses TRBV11-2 and TRBJ1-4; 7 bases line up with TRBD1. Germline lookup yields CDR1 SGHAT and CDR2 FQNNGV. There are 12 residues in the CDR3. V trimming: 3 bases; J trimming: 9 bases; junction bases outside the gene matches: 1. Using reference TRBV11-2 and TRBJ1-4 for the parts outside the CDR3, the full variable domain is EAGVAQSPRYKIIEKRQSVAFWCNPISGHATLYWYQQILGQGPKLLIQFQNNGVVDDSQLPKDRFSAERLKGVDSTLKIQPAKLEDSAVYLCASSLGQQKLFFGSGTQLSVL.

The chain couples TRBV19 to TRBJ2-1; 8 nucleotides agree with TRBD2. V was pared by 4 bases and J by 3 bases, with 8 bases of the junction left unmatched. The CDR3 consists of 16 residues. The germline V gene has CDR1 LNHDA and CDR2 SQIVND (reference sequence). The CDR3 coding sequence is TGTGCCAGTAGTAACCTAGCGGGTCTTAACTACAATGAGCAGTTCTTC. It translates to CASSNLAGLNYNEQFF.

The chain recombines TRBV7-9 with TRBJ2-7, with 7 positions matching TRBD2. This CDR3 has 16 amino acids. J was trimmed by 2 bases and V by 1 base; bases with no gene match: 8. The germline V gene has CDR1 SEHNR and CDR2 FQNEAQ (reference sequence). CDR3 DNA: TGTGCCAGCAGCTTAGGGAAGACTAGCTCAGCCTACGAGCAGTACTTC. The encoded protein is CASSLGKTSSAYEQYF.

The CDR3 loop reads CASRPGLAGNTGELFF. Written as DNA, the CDR3 is TGTGCCAGCAGACCTGGACTAGCGGGGAACACCGGGGAGCTGTTTTTT. The chain couples TRBV7-2 to TRBJ2-2; TRBD2 matches at 11 bases. The CDR3 has 16 residues. Germline V gene lookup returns CDR1 SGHTA and CDR2 FQGNSA. The ends lost 6 bases at V and 1 base at J; junction bases unmatched: 4.

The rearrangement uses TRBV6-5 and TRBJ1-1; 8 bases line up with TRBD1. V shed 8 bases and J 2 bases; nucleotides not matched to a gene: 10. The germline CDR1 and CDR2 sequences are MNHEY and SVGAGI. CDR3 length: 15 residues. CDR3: CASSSQGAGNTEAFF. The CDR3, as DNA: TGTGCCAGCTCCTCTCAGGGGGCGGGAAACACTGAAGCTTTCTTT.

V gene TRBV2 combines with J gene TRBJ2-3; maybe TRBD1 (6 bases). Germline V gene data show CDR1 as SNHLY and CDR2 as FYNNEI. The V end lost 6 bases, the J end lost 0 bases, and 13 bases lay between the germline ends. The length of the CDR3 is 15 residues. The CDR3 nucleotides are TGTGCCAGCAGCCTCTTGAGGGGGAGCACAGATACGCAGTATTTT. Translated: CASSLLRGSTDTQYF.

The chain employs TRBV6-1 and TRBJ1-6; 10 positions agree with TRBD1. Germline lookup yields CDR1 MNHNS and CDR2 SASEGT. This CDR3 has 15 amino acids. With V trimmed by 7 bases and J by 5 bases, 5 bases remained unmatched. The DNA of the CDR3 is TGTGCCAGCACCTGGGACAGGGGCCATAATTCACCCCTCCACTTT. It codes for CASTWDRGHNSPLHF.

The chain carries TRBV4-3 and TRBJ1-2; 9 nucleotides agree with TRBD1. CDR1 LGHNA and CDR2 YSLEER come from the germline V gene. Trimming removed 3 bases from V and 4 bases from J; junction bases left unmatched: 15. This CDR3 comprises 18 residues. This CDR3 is CASSHTPNSGQGLYGYTF. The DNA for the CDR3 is TGCGCCAGCAGCCATACCCCTAATTCGGGACAGGGTCTCTATGGCTACACCTTC.

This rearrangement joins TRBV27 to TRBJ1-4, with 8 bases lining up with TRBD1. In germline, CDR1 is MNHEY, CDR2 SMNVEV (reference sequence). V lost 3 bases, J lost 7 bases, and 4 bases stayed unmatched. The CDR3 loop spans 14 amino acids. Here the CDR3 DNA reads TGTGCCAGCAGTTTTCAGGGGGCGTCTGAAAAACTGTTTTTT. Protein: CASSFQGASEKLFF.

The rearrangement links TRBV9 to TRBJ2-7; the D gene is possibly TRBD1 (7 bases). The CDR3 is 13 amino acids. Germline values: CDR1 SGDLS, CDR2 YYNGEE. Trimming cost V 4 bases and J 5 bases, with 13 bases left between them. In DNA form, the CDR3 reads TGTGCCAGCAGCCCGGGACAGCGGGACGAGCAGTACTTC. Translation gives CASSPGQRDEQYF.

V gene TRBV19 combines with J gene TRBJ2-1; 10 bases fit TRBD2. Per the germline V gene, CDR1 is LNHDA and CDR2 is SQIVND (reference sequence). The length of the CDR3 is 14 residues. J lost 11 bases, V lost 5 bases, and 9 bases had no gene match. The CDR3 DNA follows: TGTGCCAGTAGTTCTAGCGGGGGACCTAATCAGCAGTTCTTC. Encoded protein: CASSSSGGPNQQFF. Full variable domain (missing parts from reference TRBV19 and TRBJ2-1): DGGITQSPKYLFRKEGQNVTLSCEQNLNHDAMYWYRQDPGQGLRLIYYSQIVNDFQKGDIAEGYSVSREKKESFPLTVTSAQKNPTAFYLCASSSSGGPNQQFFGPGTRLTVL.

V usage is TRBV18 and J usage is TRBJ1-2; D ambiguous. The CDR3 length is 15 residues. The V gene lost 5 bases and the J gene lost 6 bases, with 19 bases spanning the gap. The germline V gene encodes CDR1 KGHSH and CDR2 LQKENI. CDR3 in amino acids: CASSSQAIEGNGYTF. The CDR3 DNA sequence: TGTGCCAGCTCAAGCCAAGCCATCGAGGGCAATGGCTACACCTTC.

The CDR3 here is CATSRDRGEKLFF. The CDR3 nucleotides are TGTGCCACCAGCAGAGATCGAGGTGAAAAACTGTTTTTT. This rearrangement joins TRBV15 to TRBJ1-4; D unresolved. Germline CDR1 is LNHNV and CDR2 is YYDKDF (reference sequence). The CDR3 sequence is 13 residues long. Trimming took 0 bases from V and 7 from J, leaving 6 bases between them.

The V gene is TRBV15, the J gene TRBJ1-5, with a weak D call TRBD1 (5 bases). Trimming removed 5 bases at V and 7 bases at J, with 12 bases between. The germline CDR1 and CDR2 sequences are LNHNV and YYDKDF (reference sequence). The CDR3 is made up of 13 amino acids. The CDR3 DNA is TGTGCCACCAGCCTAGGAAGGGGCCAGCCCCAGCATTTT. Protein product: CATSLGRGQPQHF.